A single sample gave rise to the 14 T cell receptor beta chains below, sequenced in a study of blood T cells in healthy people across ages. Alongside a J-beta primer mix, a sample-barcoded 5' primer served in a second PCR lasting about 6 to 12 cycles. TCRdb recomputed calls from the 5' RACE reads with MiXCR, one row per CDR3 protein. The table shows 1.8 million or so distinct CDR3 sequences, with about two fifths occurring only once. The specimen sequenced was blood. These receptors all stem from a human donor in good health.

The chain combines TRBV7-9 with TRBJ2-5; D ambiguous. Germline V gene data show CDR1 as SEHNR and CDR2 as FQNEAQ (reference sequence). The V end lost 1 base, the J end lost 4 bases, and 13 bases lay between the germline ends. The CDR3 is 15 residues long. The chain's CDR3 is CASSLELKEPETQYF. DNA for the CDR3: TGTGCCAGCAGCTTAGAACTAAAGGAGCCAGAGACCCAGTACTTC.

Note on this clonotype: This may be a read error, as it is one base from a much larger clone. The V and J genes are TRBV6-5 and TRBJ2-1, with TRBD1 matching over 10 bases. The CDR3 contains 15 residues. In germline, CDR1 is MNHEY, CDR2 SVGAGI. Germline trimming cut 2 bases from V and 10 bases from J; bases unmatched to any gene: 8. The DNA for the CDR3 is TGTGCCAGCAGTTACGAGGGACAGGGGACCTACGAGCAGTTCTTC. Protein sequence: CASSYEGQGTYEQFF.

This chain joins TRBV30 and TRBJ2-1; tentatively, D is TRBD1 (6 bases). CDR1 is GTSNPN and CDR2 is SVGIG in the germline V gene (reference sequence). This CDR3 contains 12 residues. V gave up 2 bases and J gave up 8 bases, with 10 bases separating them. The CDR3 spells CAWSRQGHEQFF. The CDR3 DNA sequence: TGTGCCTGGAGTCGCCAGGGGCATGAGCAGTTCTTC.

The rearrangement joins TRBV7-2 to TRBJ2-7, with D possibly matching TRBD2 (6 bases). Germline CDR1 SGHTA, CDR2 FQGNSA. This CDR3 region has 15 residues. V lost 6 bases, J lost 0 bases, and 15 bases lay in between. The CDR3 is CASSTDGGSSYEQYF. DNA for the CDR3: TGTGCCAGCAGTACAGACGGAGGGAGCTCCTACGAGCAGTACTTC.

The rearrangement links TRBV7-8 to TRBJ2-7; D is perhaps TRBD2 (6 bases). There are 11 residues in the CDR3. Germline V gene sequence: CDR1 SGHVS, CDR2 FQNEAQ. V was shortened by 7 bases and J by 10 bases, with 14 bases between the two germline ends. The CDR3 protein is CASNQPGAQYF. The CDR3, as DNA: TGTGCCAGCAACCAACCGGGAGCCCAGTACTTC.

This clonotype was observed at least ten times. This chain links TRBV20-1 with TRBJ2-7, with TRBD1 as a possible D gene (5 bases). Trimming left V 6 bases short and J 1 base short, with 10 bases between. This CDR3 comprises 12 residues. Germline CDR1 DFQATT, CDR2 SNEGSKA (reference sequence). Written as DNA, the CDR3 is TGCAGTGCAAGGGGCATATCCTACGAGCAGTACTTC. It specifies CSARGISYEQYF.

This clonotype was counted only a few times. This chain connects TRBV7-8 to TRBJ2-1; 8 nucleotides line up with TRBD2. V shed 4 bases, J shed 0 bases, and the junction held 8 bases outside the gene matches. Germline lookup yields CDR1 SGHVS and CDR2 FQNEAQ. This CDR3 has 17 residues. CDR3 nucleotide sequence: TGTGCCAGCAGCTCCAGACTAGCGAGGAGCTCCTACAATGAGCAGTTCTTC. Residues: CASSSRLARSSYNEQFF. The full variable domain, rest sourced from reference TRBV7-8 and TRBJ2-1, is GAGVSQSPRYKVAKRGQDVALRCDPISGHVSLFWYQQALGQGPEFLTYFQNEAQLDKSGLPSDRFFAERPEGSVSTLKIQRTQQEDSAVYLCASSSRLARSSYNEQFFGPGTRLTVL.

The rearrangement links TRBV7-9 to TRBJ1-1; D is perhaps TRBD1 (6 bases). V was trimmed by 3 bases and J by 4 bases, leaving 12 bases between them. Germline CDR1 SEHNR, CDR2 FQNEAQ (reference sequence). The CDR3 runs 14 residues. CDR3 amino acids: CASSLVTGPTEAFF. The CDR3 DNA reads TGTGCCAGCAGCTTGGTAACAGGGCCCACTGAAGCTTTCTTT.

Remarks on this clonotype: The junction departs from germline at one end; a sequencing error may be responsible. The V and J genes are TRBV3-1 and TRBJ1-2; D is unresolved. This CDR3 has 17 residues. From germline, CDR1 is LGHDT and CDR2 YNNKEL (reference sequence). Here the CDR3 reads CASSQDLASGRSYGHTF. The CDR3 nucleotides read TGTGCCAGCAGCCAAGATCTAGCCTCGGGTCGCAGCTATGGCCACACCTTC.

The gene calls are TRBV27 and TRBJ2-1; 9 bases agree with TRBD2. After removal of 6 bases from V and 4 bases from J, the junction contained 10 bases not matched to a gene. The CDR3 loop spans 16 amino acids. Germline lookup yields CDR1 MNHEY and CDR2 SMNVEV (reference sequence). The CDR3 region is CASRQLASGGYNEQFF. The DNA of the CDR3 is TGTGCCAGCAGGCAGTTGGCGAGCGGGGGGTACAATGAGCAGTTCTTC.

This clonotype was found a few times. In nucleotides, the CDR3 is TGTGCCAGCAGTTATTCGGGGGGCCCCCTCTCCTACGAGCAGTACTTC. Translated: CASSYSGGPLSYEQYF. This chain uses TRBV27 with TRBJ2-7; D might be TRBD2 (7 bases). This CDR3 region has 16 residues. The germline V gene has CDR1 MNHEY and CDR2 SMNVEV (reference sequence). V lost 4 bases and J lost 0, with 16 bases in between.

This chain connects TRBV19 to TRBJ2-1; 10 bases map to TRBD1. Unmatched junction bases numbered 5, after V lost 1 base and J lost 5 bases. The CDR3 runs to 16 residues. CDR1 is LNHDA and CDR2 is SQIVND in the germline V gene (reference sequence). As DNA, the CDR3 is TGTGCCAGTAGTATAGGGACAGGGGGATTCAACAATGAGCAGTTCTTC. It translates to CASSIGTGGFNNEQFF.

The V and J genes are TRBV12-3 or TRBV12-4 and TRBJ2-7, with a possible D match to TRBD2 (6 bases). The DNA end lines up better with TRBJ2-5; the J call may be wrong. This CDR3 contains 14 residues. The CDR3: CASSLSAGRETQYF. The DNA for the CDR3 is TGTGCCAGCAGTTTAAGTGCGGGGCGTGAGACCCAGTACTTC.

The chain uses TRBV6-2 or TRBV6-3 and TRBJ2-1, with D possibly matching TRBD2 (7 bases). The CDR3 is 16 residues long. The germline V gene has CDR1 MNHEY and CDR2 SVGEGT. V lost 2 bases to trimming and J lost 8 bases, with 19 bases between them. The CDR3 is CASSYQGYLAGDEQFF. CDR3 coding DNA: TGTGCCAGCAGTTACCAGGGGTACTTGGCGGGGGATGAGCAGTTCTTC.